One and the same sample provided the 4 T cell receptor beta chains below, sequenced in a study of cytomegalovirus exposure and HLA in healthy donors. Use of 60 Vbeta and 13 Jbeta primers characterized the PCR. Measured with immunoSEQ multiplex PCR; TCRdb has only the in-frame clones, and not every one. The data contain about 110,000 clones, around 80% of them singletons. Sequences were obtained from PBMCs. All receptors derive from a young man in good health and CMV-seropositive.

The chain is built from TRBV27 and TRBJ2-1; 7 bases map to TRBD2. The germline CDR1 and CDR2 sequences are MNHEY and SMNVEV (reference sequence). CDR3 length: 13 amino acids. V was clipped by 8 bases and J by 7 bases; unmatched bases: 8. The DNA for the CDR3 is TGTGCCAGCGGTCTGGGGGGGGTGAATGAGCAGTTCTTC. Translated: CASGLGGVNEQFF.

This clone has a handful of counts. This chain connects TRBV2 to TRBJ2-7; 7 positions agree with TRBD1. The CDR3 length is 15 residues. Losses at the gene ends were 1 base for V and 2 bases for J; bases not matched to a gene: 5. Germline CDR1 SNHLY, CDR2 FYNNEI. Written as DNA, the CDR3 is TGTGCCAGCAGTGAAGGGACAGGTAATCCCTACGAGCAGTACTTC. It codes for CASSEGTGNPYEQYF.

CDR3 coding DNA: TGTGCCAGCAGCTTAGCGCCGGGAATCCCCTCTGGAAACACCATATATTTT. It translates to CASSLAPGIPSGNTIYF. V usage is TRBV7-9 and J usage is TRBJ1-3; no definite D call. Germline lookup yields CDR1 SEHNR and CDR2 FQNEAQ (reference sequence). Trimming pared 0 bases from V and 0 bases from J, leaving 12 bases between. The length of the CDR3 is 17 residues. Full variable domain (outside the CDR3, taken from reference TRBV7-9 and TRBJ1-3): DTGVSQNPRHKITKRGQNVTFRCDPISEHNRLYWYRQTLGQGPEFLTYFQNEAQLEKSRLLSDRFSAERPKGSFSTLEIQRTEQGDSAMYLCASSLAPGIPSGNTIYFGEGSWLTVV.

CDR3 sequence: CASSPTTQSYEQYF. The CDR3 DNA sequence: TGTGCCAGCTCACCCACCACACAGTCCTACGAGCAGTACTTC. The rearrangement uses TRBV18 and TRBJ2-7, with D hard to call. Germline CDR1 is KGHSH and CDR2 is LQKENI. This CDR3 region has 14 residues. V lost 3 bases, J lost 1 base, and 10 bases lay in between.